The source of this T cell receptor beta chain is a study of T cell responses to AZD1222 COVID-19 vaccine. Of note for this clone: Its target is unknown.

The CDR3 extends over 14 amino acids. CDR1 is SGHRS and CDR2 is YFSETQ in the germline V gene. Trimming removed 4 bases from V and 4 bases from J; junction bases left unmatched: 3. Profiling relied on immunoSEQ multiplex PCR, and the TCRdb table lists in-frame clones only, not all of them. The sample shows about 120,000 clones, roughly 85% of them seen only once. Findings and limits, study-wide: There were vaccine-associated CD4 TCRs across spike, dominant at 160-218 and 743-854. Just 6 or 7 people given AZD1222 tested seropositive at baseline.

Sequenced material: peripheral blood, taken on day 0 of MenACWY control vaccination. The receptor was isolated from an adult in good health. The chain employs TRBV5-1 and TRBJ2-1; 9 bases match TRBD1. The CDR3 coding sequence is TGCGCCAGCAGCGGGGGGACAGGGTACAATGAGCAGTTCTTC. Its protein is CASSGGTGYNEQFF.